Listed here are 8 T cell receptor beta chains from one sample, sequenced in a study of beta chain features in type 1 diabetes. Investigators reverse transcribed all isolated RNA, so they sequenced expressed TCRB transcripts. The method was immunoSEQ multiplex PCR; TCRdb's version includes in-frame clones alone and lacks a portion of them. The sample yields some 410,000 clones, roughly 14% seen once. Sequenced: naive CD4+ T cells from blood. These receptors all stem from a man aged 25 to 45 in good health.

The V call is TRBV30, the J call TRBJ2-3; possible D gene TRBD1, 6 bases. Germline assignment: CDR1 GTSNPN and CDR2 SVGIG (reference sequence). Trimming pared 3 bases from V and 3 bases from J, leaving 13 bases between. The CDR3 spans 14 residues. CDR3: CAWSQGIGTDTQYF. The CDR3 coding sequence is TGTGCCTGGAGCCAGGGGATTGGGACAGATACGCAGTATTTT.

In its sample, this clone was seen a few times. CDR3 sequence: CASSQEAGQARDIQYF. The CDR3 DNA is TGCGCCAGCAGCCAAGAAGCCGGACAGGCGAGGGACATTCAGTACTTC. The chain links TRBV4-3 to TRBJ2-4, with 7 bases identical to TRBD1. The CDR3 spans 16 residues. Looked up from germline, CDR1 is LGHNA and CDR2 is YSLEER. After removal of 0 bases from V and 8 bases from J, the junction contained 10 bases not matched to a gene.

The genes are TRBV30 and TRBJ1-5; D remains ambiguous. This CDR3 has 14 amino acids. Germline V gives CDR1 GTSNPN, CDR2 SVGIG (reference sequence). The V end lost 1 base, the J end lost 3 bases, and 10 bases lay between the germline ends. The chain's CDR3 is CAWSAGSVNQPQHF. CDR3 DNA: TGTGCCTGGAGTGCCGGGTCTGTCAATCAGCCCCAGCATTTT.

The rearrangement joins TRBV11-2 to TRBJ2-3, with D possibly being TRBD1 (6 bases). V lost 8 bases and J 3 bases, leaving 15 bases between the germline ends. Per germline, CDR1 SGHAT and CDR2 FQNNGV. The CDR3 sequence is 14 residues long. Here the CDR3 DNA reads TGTGCCAGCCAAAGGATAGGGGGTACAGATACGCAGTATTTT. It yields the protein CASQRIGGTDTQYF. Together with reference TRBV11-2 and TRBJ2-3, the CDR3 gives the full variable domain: EAGVAQSPRYKIIEKRQSVAFWCNPISGHATLYWYQQILGQGPKLLIQFQNNGVVDDSQLPKDRFSAERLKGVDSTLKIQPAKLEDSAVYLCASQRIGGTDTQYFGPGTRLTVL.

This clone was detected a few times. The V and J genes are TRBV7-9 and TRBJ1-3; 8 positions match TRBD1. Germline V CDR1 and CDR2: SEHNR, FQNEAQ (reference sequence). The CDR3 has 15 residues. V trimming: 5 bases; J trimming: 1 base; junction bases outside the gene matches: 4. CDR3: CASSPHRGSGNTIYF. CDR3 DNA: TGTGCCAGCAGCCCCCACAGGGGGTCTGGAAACACCATATATTTT. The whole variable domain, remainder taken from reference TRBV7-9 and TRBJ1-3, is DTGVSQNPRHKITKRGQNVTFRCDPISEHNRLYWYRQTLGQGPEFLTYFQNEAQLEKSRLLSDRFSAERPKGSFSTLEIQRTEQGDSAMYLCASSPHRGSGNTIYFGEGSWLTVV.

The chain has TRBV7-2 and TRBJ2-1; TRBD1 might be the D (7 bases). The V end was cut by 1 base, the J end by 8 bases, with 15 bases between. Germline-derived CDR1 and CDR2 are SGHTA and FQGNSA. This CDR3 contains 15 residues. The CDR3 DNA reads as TGTGCCAGCAGCTTAGTTCAGGGGGAGGTCTATGAGCAGTTCTTC. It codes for CASSLVQGEVYEQFF. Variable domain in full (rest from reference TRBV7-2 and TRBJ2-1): GAGVSQSPSNKVTEKGKDVELRCDPISGHTALYWYRQSLGQGLEFLIYFQGNSAPDKSGLPSDRFSAERTGGSVSTLTIQRTQQEDSAVYLCASSLVQGEVYEQFFGPGTRLTVL.

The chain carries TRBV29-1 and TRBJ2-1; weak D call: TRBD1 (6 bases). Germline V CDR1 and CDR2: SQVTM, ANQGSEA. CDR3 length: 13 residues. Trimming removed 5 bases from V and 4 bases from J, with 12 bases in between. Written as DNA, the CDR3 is TGCAGCGTTCAGGGGCGGAATTACAATGAGCAGTTCTTC. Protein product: CSVQGRNYNEQFF.

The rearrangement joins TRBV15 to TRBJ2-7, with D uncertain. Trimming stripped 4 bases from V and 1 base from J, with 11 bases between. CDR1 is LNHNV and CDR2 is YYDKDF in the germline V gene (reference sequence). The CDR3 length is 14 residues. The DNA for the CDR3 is TGTGCCACCAGCATTAATTTAGGATCCTACGAGCAGTACGTC. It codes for CATSINLGSYEQYV.